Following are 6 T cell receptor beta chains from one sample sequenced in a study of neoadjuvant nivolumab and ipilimumab in lung cancer. The repertoire was sequenced with immunoSEQ multiplex PCR; TCRdb's copy has only in-frame clones and lacks some. The sample consists of 39,000 or so clones, 75% to 90% of them appearing once. Sequenced here: peripheral blood, sampled before neoadjuvant nivolumab, alone or with ipilimumab. The origin of the receptors is an adult with non-small cell lung cancer.

In its sample, this clone was seen a few times. This chain connects TRBV2 to TRBJ1-2; 9 bases fit TRBD1. CDR3 length: 16 residues. J gave up 7 bases and V 7 bases, and 16 bases lay outside the gene matches. Germline CDR1 SNHLY, CDR2 FYNNEI. CDR3 residues: CASIPGTGRRWSGYTF. CDR3 nucleotides: TGTGCCAGCATCCCCGGGACAGGGAGGAGGTGGAGTGGCTACACCTTC.

This rearrangement joins TRBV30 to TRBJ2-5, with D possibly being TRBD1 (5 bases). V gave up 3 bases and J gave up 6 bases, with 14 bases separating them. Germline V gene sequence: CDR1 GTSNPN, CDR2 SVGIG (reference sequence). The CDR3 is 13 residues long. CDR3 region: CAWSRQITKTQYF. The CDR3 DNA sequence: TGTGCCTGGAGCCGACAGATCACGAAGACCCAGTACTTC. The whole variable domain, filled in from reference TRBV30 and TRBJ2-5, reads SQTIHQWPATLVQPVGSPLSLECTVEGTSNPNLYWYRQAAGRGLQLLFYSVGIGQISSEVPQNLSASRPQDRQFILSSKKLLLSDSGFYLCAWSRQITKTQYFGPGTRLLVL.

The rearrangement joins TRBV2 to TRBJ2-3, with D tentatively TRBD2 (6 bases). Between the trimmed V and J ends, which lost 7 bases and 3 bases, there was a span of 14 bases. Germline V lookup: CDR1 SNHLY, CDR2 FYNNEI. The CDR3 runs 14 residues. The DNA of the CDR3 is TGTGCCAGCAAGACGACAGCGGGTACAGATACGCAGTATTTT. It is translated as CASKTTAGTDTQYF.

Concerning this clone itself: Germline is not matched at one junction end, which may reflect a read error. This rearrangement joins TRBV7-2 to TRBJ2-7, with 11 bases that match TRBD2. This CDR3 contains 15 residues. Germline CDR1 reads SGHTA; CDR2 reads FQGNSA. The CDR3 loop reads CASSVAGGPEGEQYF. The CDR3 DNA reads TGTGCCAGCAGCGTAGCGGGAGGGCCTGAGGGCGAGCAGTACTTC.

In its sample, this clone was seen once. CDR3 amino acids: CASSRASITYNEQFF. The CDR3 DNA sequence: TGTGCCAGCAGCCGGGCATCGATAACATACAATGAGCAGTTCTTC. The chain couples TRBV5-6 to TRBJ2-1; D unclear. Deletions cut 4 bases from V and 4 bases from J, with 15 bases between. This CDR3 contains 15 residues. From germline, CDR1 is SGHDT and CDR2 YYEEEE.

This chain uses TRBV18 with TRBJ2-3, with D possibly matching TRBD2 (6 bases). CDR3 length equals 16 residues. The germline CDR1 and CDR2 sequences are KGHSH and LQKENI. The V and J ends lost 6 bases and 2 bases respectively, with 18 bases between them. For the CDR3, the DNA is TGTGCCAGCTCCCCCTTCCAGCGGGCAAACACAGATACGCAGTATTTT. It encodes CASSPFQRANTDTQYF. The full variable domain, completed using reference TRBV18 and TRBJ2-3, is NAGVMQNPRHLVRRRGQEARLRCSPMKGHSHVYWYRQLPEEGLKFMVYLQKENIIDESGMPKERFSAEFPKEGPSILRIQQVVRGDSAAYFCASSPFQRANTDTQYFGPGTRLTVL.